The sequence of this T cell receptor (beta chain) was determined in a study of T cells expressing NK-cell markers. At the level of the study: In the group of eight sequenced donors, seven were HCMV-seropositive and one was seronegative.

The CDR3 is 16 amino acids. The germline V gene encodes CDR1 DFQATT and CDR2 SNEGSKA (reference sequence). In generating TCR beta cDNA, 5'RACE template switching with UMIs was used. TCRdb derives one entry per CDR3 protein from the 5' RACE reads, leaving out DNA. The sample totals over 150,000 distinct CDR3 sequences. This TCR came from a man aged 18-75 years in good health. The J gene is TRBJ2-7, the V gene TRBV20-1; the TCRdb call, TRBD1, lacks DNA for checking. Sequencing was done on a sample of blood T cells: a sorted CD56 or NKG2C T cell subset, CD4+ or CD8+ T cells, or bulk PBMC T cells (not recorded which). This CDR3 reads CSARVGGTGGGYEQYF.